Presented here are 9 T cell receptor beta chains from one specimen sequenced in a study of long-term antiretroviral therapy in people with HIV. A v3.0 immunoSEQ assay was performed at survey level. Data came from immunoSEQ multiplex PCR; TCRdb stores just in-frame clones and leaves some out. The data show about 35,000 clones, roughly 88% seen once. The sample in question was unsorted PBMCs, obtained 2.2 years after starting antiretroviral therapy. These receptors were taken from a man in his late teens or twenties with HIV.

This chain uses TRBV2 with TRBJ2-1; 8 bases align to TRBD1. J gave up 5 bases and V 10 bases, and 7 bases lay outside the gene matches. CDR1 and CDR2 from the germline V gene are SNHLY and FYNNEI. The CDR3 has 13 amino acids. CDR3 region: CAIRGQGDNEQFF. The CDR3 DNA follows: TGTGCCATCAGGGGGCAGGGCGACAATGAGCAGTTCTTC.

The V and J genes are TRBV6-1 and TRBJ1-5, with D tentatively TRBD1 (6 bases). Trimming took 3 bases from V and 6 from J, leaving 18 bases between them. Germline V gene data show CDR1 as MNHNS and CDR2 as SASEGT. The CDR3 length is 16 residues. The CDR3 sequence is CASSERGSGAAQPQHF. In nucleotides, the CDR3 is TGTGCCAGCAGTGAGAGGGGGTCAGGGGCGGCTCAGCCCCAGCATTTT.

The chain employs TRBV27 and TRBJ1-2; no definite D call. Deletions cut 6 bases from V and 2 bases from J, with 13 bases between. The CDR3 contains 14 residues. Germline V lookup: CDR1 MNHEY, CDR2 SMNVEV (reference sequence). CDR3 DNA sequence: TGTGCCAGCAGCCCCTGGGGAGTAAACTATGGCTACACCTTC. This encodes CASSPWGVNYGYTF.

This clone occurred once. The CDR3 sequence: CASSSGTGSLEAFF. The CDR3 nucleotides are TGTGCCAGCAGTTCCGGGACAGGGTCGCTTGAAGCTTTCTTT. The genes are TRBV6-5 and TRBJ1-1; 9 bases agree with TRBD1. This CDR3 region has 14 residues. The junction had 7 bases not matched to a gene; V was cut back by 4 bases and J by 7 bases. Germline V gene lookup returns CDR1 MNHEY and CDR2 SVGAGI.

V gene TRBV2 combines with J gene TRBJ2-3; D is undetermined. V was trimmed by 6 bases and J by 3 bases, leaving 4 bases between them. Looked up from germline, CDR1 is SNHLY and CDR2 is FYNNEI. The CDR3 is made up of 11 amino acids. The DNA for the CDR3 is TGTGCCAGCAGGGATACAGATACGCAGTATTTT. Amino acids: CASRDTDTQYF.

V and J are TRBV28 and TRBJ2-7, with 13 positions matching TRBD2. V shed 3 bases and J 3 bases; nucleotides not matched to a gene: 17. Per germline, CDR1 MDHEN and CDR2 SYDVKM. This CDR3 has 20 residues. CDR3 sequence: CASSLIRHGTSGIYGYEQYF. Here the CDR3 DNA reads TGTGCCAGCAGTTTGATTCGGCACGGGACTAGCGGGATTTACGGCTACGAGCAGTACTTC. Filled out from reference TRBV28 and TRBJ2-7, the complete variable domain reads DVKVTQSSRYLVKRTGEKVFLECVQDMDHENMFWYRQDPGLGLRLIYFSYDVKMKEKGDIPEGYSVSREKKERFSLILESASTNQTSMYLCASSLIRHGTSGIYGYEQYFGPGTRLTVT.

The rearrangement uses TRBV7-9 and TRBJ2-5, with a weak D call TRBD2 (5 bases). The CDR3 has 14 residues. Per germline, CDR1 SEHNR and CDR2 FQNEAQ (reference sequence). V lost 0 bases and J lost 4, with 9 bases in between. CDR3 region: CASSLAGAGETQYF. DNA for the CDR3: TGTGCCAGCAGCTTAGCGGGTGCGGGAGAGACCCAGTACTTC.

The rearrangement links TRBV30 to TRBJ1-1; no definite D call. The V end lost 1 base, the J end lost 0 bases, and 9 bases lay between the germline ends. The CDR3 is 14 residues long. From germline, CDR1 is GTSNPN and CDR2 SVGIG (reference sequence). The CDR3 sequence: CAWSDGLLNTEAFF. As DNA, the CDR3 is TGTGCCTGGAGTGACGGCTTGTTGAACACTGAAGCTTTCTTT.

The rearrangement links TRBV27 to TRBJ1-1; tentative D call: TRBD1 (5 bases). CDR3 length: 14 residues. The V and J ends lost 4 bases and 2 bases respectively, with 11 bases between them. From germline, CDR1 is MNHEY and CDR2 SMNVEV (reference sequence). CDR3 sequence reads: CASSYWGGNTEAFF. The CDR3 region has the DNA TGTGCCAGCAGTTATTGGGGGGGAAACACTGAAGCTTTCTTT.